Each of the 16 T cell receptor beta chains below was sequenced from the same sample in a study of response to subunit inactivated influenza vaccine. One entry per CDR3 protein, called by TCRdb with MiXCR from the RT-PCR reads. Here the sample spans more than 150,000 distinct CDR3 sequences, roughly 10% being singletons. The source was CD8+ T cells sorted from PBMCs, collected around 25 months after vaccination. Receptors originate from a man between 50 and 69 years old who received an inactivated influenza vaccine.

The rearrangement links TRBV12-3 or TRBV12-4 to TRBJ2-1; the match to TRBD2 covers 9 bases. This CDR3 has 19 amino acids. V lost 0 bases, J lost 4 bases, and 13 bases stayed unmatched. CDR3 sequence (DNA): TGTGCCAGCAGTTTAGCGCGCTGGGCTAGCGGGGTTCCTTACAATGAGCAGTTCTTC. Translation gives CASSLARWASGVPYNEQFF.

A note on this clonotype: A much larger clone is a single base away; this may be a read error. The V gene is TRBV9, the J gene TRBJ2-3, with TRBD2 identical over 10 bases. Germline V gene lookup returns CDR1 SGDLS and CDR2 YYNGEE. CDR3 length: 16 amino acids. CDR3 coding DNA: TGTGTCAGCAGCTCACCAATAGCGGGAGGCGCAGATACGCAGTATTTT. This encodes CVSSSPIAGGADTQYF.

There are a few counts of this clonotype. V is TRBV28 and J is TRBJ2-7; D is possibly TRBD2 (5 bases). Deletions cut 8 bases from V and 0 bases from J, with 14 bases between. The CDR3 contains 14 residues. Germline V gene sequence: CDR1 MDHEN, CDR2 SYDVKM. This CDR3 reads CASSRPGSSYEQYF. CDR3 nucleotide sequence: TGTGCCAGCTCGAGACCGGGGAGCTCCTACGAGCAGTACTTC.

This sequence joins TRBV4-3 and TRBJ2-7; D possibly matches TRBD1 or TRBD2 (5 bases each). Germline V lookup: CDR1 LGHNA, CDR2 YSLEER. V shed 0 bases and J shed 6 bases, with 12 bases lying between them. This CDR3 comprises 14 residues. The CDR3 region is CASSQDQWGFEQYF. Written as DNA, the CDR3 is TGCGCCAGCAGCCAAGATCAATGGGGGTTCGAGCAGTACTTC.

The chain has TRBV4-3 and TRBJ2-7, with a tentative D call TRBD2 (7 bases). The CDR3 runs to 15 residues. V lost 0 bases and J lost 3, with 12 bases in between. From germline, CDR1 is LGHNA and CDR2 YSLEER. The CDR3 DNA follows: TGCGCCAGCAGCCAAGATCGGGGGGCCTTCTACGAGCAGTACTTC. This sequence encodes CASSQDRGAFYEQYF.

This clonotype was seen a few times. The chain links TRBV6-4 to TRBJ1-2, with 9 bases fitting TRBD1. The junction had 5 bases not matched to a gene; V was cut back by 3 bases and J by 3 bases. The CDR3 loop spans 15 amino acids. Germline V CDR1 and CDR2: MRHNA, SNTAGT. The CDR3 nucleotides are TGTGCCAGCAGTGAAACCGGGACAGGGTACTATGGCTACACCTTC. This gives the protein CASSETGTGYYGYTF.

This clonotype was recorded a few times. This chain uses TRBV20-1 with TRBJ1-1; 7 bases agree with TRBD1. The germline V gene has CDR1 DFQATT and CDR2 SNEGSKA (reference sequence). V gave up 0 bases and J gave up 5 bases; unmatched junction bases: 12. This CDR3 is built from 16 residues. The chain's CDR3 is CSARDIPPTGYTEAFF. The CDR3 DNA is TGCAGTGCTAGAGACATACCCCCGACAGGGTATACTGAAGCTTTCTTT.

This clonotype occurred many times. V is TRBV6-5 and J is TRBJ2-2, with 10 bases identical to TRBD1. V lost 4 bases, J lost 7 bases, and 6 bases stayed unmatched. Germline values: CDR1 MNHEY, CDR2 SVGAGI. The CDR3 is 15 residues long. CDR3 DNA sequence: TGTGCCAGCAGTTCCGGGACAGGGGCTGACGGGGAGCTGTTTTTT. It is translated as CASSSGTGADGELFF.

The chain is built from TRBV10-3 and TRBJ2-7, with D possibly matching TRBD1 (6 bases). Per the germline V gene, CDR1 is ENHRY and CDR2 is SYGVKD. The V gene lost 4 bases and the J gene lost 3 bases, with 13 bases spanning the gap. This CDR3 is built from 14 residues. The CDR3 coding sequence is TGTGCCATCAGTGCCCCGGACAGAATCTACGAGCAGTACTTC. Protein product: CAISAPDRIYEQYF.

This clonotype was counted between two and nine times. The V and J genes are TRBV28 and TRBJ2-4, with no clear D. From germline, CDR1 is MDHEN and CDR2 SYDVKM. The germline V and J ends were trimmed by 10 bases and 2 bases, with 21 bases remaining between them. The length of the CDR3 is 16 residues. The CDR3 nucleotides are TGTGCCAACGATGGCAGGACGGCTCTAACCAAAAACATTCAGTACTTC. Translation gives CANDGRTALTKNIQYF.

This clonotype was found a few times. The chain uses TRBV10-3 and TRBJ2-3; D is tentatively TRBD1 or TRBD2 (5 bases each). This CDR3 region has 18 residues. Germline lookup yields CDR1 ENHRY and CDR2 SYGVKD. Trimming stripped 9 bases from V and 1 base from J, with 26 bases between. CDR3: CAISTGTVSGKGTDTQYF. CDR3 DNA: TGTGCCATTTCAACCGGGACCGTGAGTGGGAAGGGCACAGATACGCAGTATTTT.

The J gene is TRBJ2-7, the V gene TRBV12-3 or TRBV12-4; tentative D call: TRBD2 (7 bases). The CDR3 sequence is 14 residues long. Trimming left V 4 bases short and J 2 bases short, with 12 bases between. CDR3 in amino acids: CASSSQGGPYEQYF. The CDR3 DNA sequence: TGTGCCAGCAGTTCACAGGGAGGGCCCTACGAGCAGTACTTC.

This clonotype has more than one count but fewer than ten. The J gene is TRBJ2-5, the V gene TRBV29-1; TRBD2 might be the D (7 bases). The CDR3 loop spans 14 amino acids. V dropped 5 bases and J dropped 5 bases, with 18 bases sitting between them. Germline values: CDR1 SQVTM, CDR2 ANQGSEA. CDR3 bases: TGCAGCGTTTACGGGGGGCGAGTTTCGGAGACCCAGTACTTC. It encodes CSVYGGRVSETQYF.

This clonotype was picked up a small number of times. The chain uses TRBV6-2 or TRBV6-3 and TRBJ2-3, with D unresolved. V lost 5 bases to trimming and J lost 2 bases, with 20 bases between them. The CDR3 totals 17 residues. Germline CDR1 and CDR2: MNHEY and SVGEGT. The CDR3 DNA reads as TGTGCCAGCAGTCGCTTCAGACTCGGATCCGACACAGATACGCAGTATTTT. Amino acid sequence: CASSRFRLGSDTDTQYF.

This clonotype was found many times. The gene calls are TRBV20-1 and TRBJ1-2, with a weak D call TRBD1 (5 bases). The CDR3 is made up of 12 amino acids. CDR1 is DFQATT and CDR2 is SNEGSKA in the germline V gene (reference sequence). Trimming cost V 4 bases and J 4 bases, with 10 bases left between them. In DNA form, the CDR3 reads TGCAGTGCTACCGGACACCTCTATGGCTACACCTTC. This codes for CSATGHLYGYTF.

V gene TRBV6-2 or TRBV6-3 combines with J gene TRBJ2-7, with TRBD1 identical over 8 bases. The V segment lost 5 bases and the J segment 5 bases; nucleotides outside the gene matches: 5. Germline values: CDR1 MNHEY, CDR2 SVGEGT. CDR3 length: 13 residues. CDR3 in DNA: TGTGCCAGCAGTGACCGGACAGGGAACGAGCAGTACTTC. This gives the protein CASSDRTGNEQYF.